The T cell receptor beta chain described here comes from a study of cytomegalovirus exposure and HLA in healthy donors (dated by TCRdb to the late 2010s). Some background on the complete study: According to an earlier analysis of a few hundred of the donors, some 170 million T cells yielded over 90 million unique TCR beta sequences and approximately 300 Gb of sequence data. All discovery cohort repertoires had been generated on a single sequencing platform. Using immunosequencing, the study profiled T cell repertoires from roughly 650 subjects and related those repertoires to cytomegalovirus serostatus. The study was designed to test whether signatures of past pathogen exposure could be identified by cataloging public T cell receptors. Besides the first cohort of approximately 670 subjects, a separate validation cohort made up of roughly 120 different subjects was used. Among roughly 400 genotyped donors of the cohort, an average of approximately 200,000 unique TCR beta nucleotide sequences was sequenced per donor, of which roughly 17% were non-productive. To study patterns of TCR occurrence, a later analysis re-analyzed previously published TCR beta repertoires from 666 donors and added high-resolution HLA genotyping. Typing coverage varied by locus: about 629-630 donors for A, B, C, DRB1 and DQB1; approximately 520 for DQA1; about 570 for DPA1; 400 to 480 for DPB1. To decide whether each TCR beta V gene segment behaved as functional or pseudogenic, an earlier analysis of some 600 of the donors relied on high-throughput TCR beta sequencing. Roughly 300 gigabases of sequencing data and around 80 million unique TCR sequences made up an early release that covered 640 HLA-typed donors. Genome-wide SNP genotypes for about three fifths of the roughly 700 donors were used in a later genetic analysis, which treated that subset as a discovery cohort. HLA typing included class I and class II loci at four-digit resolution. High-throughput TCR immunosequencing, statistical association of individual TCRs with disease status, and machine learning were combined to predict cytomegalovirus infection status. Of the 300 to 450 genotyped donors, 65% to 90% fell in the genetic ancestry cluster associated with self-reported Caucasian donors. Donor age, sex, ethnicity and CMV serostatus were compiled together with the repertoire data. Roughly 5 DR-DQ haplotypes were treated as single units for association and clustering because of strong linkage in the cohort. In the later analysis, no new phenotypic data were used to find candidate immune exposures; instead, reliance was placed on TCR beta sequences and their occurrence across donors. Paper-wide results and their limitations: Roughly uniform sequencing depth across donors was assumed in presence/absence analyses, although this assumption may not hold. Assigning TCR associations to individual alleles was difficult when HLA alleles, especially DR and DQ, strongly co-occurred. Some IMGT-functional V segments, including TRBV6-2 and TRBV6-3, could not be distinguished by the 87-base-pair reads and were therefore excluded. In both the original and validation cohorts, the classifier was reported to diagnose cytomegalovirus status with high specificity and sensitivity. Correlated functional status among segregating V segments might reflect linkage disequilibrium, but an unknown experimental factor could not be ruled out. The authors suggested that the approach could potentially be generalized to other disease states and immunological phenotypes. A later analysis found that TCR association rates varied across HLA loci, with DRB1 alleles showing the most associated TCRs and HLA-C alleles the fewest. In a later genetic analysis, a missense DCLRE1C variant was associated with V-gene and J-gene trimming of TCR beta chains, and the association was replicated in an independent cohort. For the cohort, immune exposure information was limited to CMV serostatus. Most CMV-associated TCR beta chains appeared to be HLA-restricted in a later analysis, and the HLA associations seemed to be driven largely by CMV exposure. In a later analysis, HLA-associated TCR beta chains were found to be more clonally expanded and to have lower generation probabilities than equally common non-associated chains. About 17 rarely observed V segments, including chromosome 9 orphons, were excluded from the earlier analysis of approximately 600 of the donors because counts were too low. The cohort was sequenced for TCR beta chains only, and without alpha or paired-chain data the features that could be detected were limited. In vitro tests confirmed that a few of the cytomegalovirus-associated TCR beta chains recognize cytomegalovirus antigens. Across donors, most TCR sequences were observed very rarely, whereas some public TCRs were present in many individuals. A further reported finding was that TCR beta sequences accurately predicted the HLA-A and HLA-B alleles for most subjects in the first cohort. A later analysis reported that several top co-occurrence clusters appeared linked to parvovirus B19, influenza, CMV and Epstein-Barr virus. A later analysis associated 17,000 or so TCR beta sequences with specific HLA alleles at a false discovery rate of 0.05. Because HLA typing was missing for some donors at each locus, association tests included only the typed subset. A later genetic analysis reported fewer N-insertions in productive TCRs among donors in an Asian-associated ancestry cluster than the 666-donor mean. A group of highly shared sequence variants was considered likely to be a technical artifact of the sequencing pipeline. In the study, some 160 TCR beta chains were listed as associated with cytomegalovirus. An earlier analysis of approximately 570 of the donors showed that most TCR beta V segments appeared in productive rearrangements either about 90% or about 30% of the time, which broadly matched IMGT annotations.

Per the germline V gene, SGDLS is the CDR1 and YYNGEE is the CDR2. Clipping removes 0 bases from V and 6 bases from J, with 3 as the unmatched junction base count. Its CDR3 holds 16 amino acids, cysteine through phenylalanine. The CDR3 DNA has 48 bases and is translated from base 1. The method behind the library was the immunoSEQ multiplex PCR assay. A mixture of 60 forward primers for TCR Vbeta segments and 13 reverse primers for TCR Jbeta segments was used in the multiplex PCR. Amplification of the CDR3 region of rearranged TCR beta genes was performed with a multiplex PCR assay on genomic DNA. Amplified TCR beta libraries were sequenced as 87-base-pair reads on the Illumina HiSeq System. The paper's processing steps were these. In a later analysis, some 80 million unique TCR beta chains were counted across the roughly 670 repertoires, and approximately 11 million of these chains were shared by at least two donors. To remove PCR and sequencing errors, raw reads were error-corrected and collapsed into unique sequences using a nearest-neighbor algorithm that merged closely related sequences. To assign V, D and J gene segments, CDR3 sequences were aligned to IMGT reference sequences. For a sequence to be retained, at least a six-nucleotide match to both a V gene segment and a J gene segment was required. A rearrangement was called productive if the CDR3 had no stop codons and remained in frame with V and J, and every other rearrangement was called non-productive. CDR3 was defined according to IMGT convention as the region running from the second conserved V-encoded cysteine to the conserved J-encoded phenylalanine. The earlier analysis of a few hundred of the donors excluded sequences that lacked an unambiguous match to a single V gene segment. An earlier analysis of about 600 of the donors called V segments functional above 56.7% productive rearrangements and segregating when the between-donor standard deviation exceeded 5%. A statistical classification framework was built for diagnosing cytomegalovirus status from the catalog of TCR beta chain sequences. A later analysis assigned V and J genes by comparing TCR nucleotide sequences with IMGT/GENE-DB human TR gene sequences. In a later analysis, CDR3 sequences and most-parsimonious VDJ recombination scenarios were assigned using the TCRdist pipeline. A later analysis defined each TCR beta chain by its CDR3 amino acid sequence plus V-gene family, and excluded reads lacking a unique V-gene family. As a way to deal with suspected cross-contamination and a sequencing artifact, a later analysis dropped roughly 600 nucleotide sequences that were highly shared and had low generation probability. In a later analysis, a clonal expansion index for each public chain was calculated from normalized within-repertoire ranks of inferred template counts. A later analysis computed generation probabilities with a VDJ recombination model fitted to out-of-frame rearrangements, and checked the results against IGoR. In a later analysis, hypergeometric tests were used to score TCR-TCR, TCR-HLA and TCR-CMV co-occurrence, with a repertoire-size bias correction applied to TCR pairs. A later analysis estimated false discovery rates by permuting HLA or CMV assignments 20 times. In a later analysis, co-occurring TCRs were grouped using DBSCAN, with TCRdist sequence similarity added in when clustering inside HLA-allele-positive subsets. Repertoires with fewer than 30,000 or more than 120,000 public chains, plus five repertoires with anomalous nucleotide sharing, were excluded from co-occurrence clustering. TCRdb holds this immuneACCESS table with in-frame rearrangements only. Some clones are missing; in checked studies, unresolved V genes explain under half, and the rest has no known cause. The V and J calls and the clone size are those of that table, but D and trimming were determined from the DNA. The sample includes approximately 77,000 clones, with more than 75% observed a single time. The ten biggest clones cover around an eighth of the sample.

The cohort consisted of more than 650 healthy bone marrow donors. At the time of sampling, all cohort members were nominally healthy, though unrecorded immune exposures were likely present. The donor was CMV seropositive and belonged to the group of 250 to 300 seropositive cohort members. Every donor gave a peripheral blood sample, and the peripheral blood mononuclear cells from that sample were used for TCR beta sequencing. The Qiagen DNeasy Blood Extraction Kit was used to extract genomic DNA from the blood cell samples. Regarding this clone: This clone's antigen is unknown. No base qualities exist here, and no much larger clone lies one base off it.

The sequenced material came from PBMCs. The TCR was taken from a male donor in good health and CMV-seropositive. Recombination connected TRBV9 to TRBJ2-2, with TRBD2 identical over 12 junction bases. Here is the DNA: TGTGCCAGCAGCGTAGGCGGGACTAGCGGGCCCGGGGAGCTGTTTTTT. Its protein reads: CASSVGGTSGPGELFF.